Listed here are 12 T cell receptor beta chains from one sample, sequenced in a study of Ad26.COV2.S vaccination and SARS-CoV-2 variants. Here immunoSEQ multiplex PCR was the method, and the copy in TCRdb shows in-frame clones only, minus some. The table lists some 270,000 clones, around 88% of them singletons. The treatment is: 19 received Ad26.COV2.S at low or high dose, single or two shots; about 5 received placebo; per-sample allocation not given. Each sample was drawn 63 days after the first injection (of vaccine or placebo). The sample was peripheral blood, taken in a trial of Ad26.COV2.S vaccine versus placebo. These receptors were taken from a person aged 18 to 65 who received the Ad26.COV2.S COVID-19 vaccine or a placebo.

A few counts support this clone. The V gene is TRBV7-9, the J gene TRBJ1-1; no firm D call. This CDR3 region has 12 residues. Germline CDR1 is SEHNR and CDR2 is FQNEAQ (reference sequence). Between the trimmed V and J ends, which lost 0 bases and 10 bases, there was a span of 9 bases. CDR3 loop: CASSLAQSGAFF. The CDR3 DNA is TGTGCCAGCAGCTTAGCGCAGTCAGGAGCTTTCTTT.

This clone showed up many times. Here the CDR3 reads CASSDQTGAGSPLHF. CDR3 nucleotides: TGTGCCAGTAGTGACCAGACAGGGGCTGGTTCACCCCTCCACTTT. The chain links TRBV19 to TRBJ1-6; 8 bases align to TRBD1. V dropped 5 bases and J dropped 9; count of bases not matched to a gene: 9. There are 15 residues in the CDR3. Germline lookup yields CDR1 LNHDA and CDR2 SQIVND (reference sequence).

The chain joins TRBV11-2 to TRBJ2-3; a weak D match, TRBD1 (5 bases). There are 17 residues in the CDR3. Trimming took 1 base from V and 0 from J, leaving 14 bases between them. Germline values: CDR1 SGHAT, CDR2 FQNNGV. The CDR3 bases are TGTGCCAGCAGCTTAGGTTTCGCAGGGTCGAGCACAGATACGCAGTATTTT. Protein sequence: CASSLGFAGSSTDTQYF.

This clone appeared a single time. J is TRBJ1-1 and V is TRBV3-1 (or the pseudogene TRBV3-2); D not certain. This CDR3 has 14 residues. Trimming took 1 base from V and 4 from J, leaving 10 bases between them. The V gene's germline CDR1 is LGHDT and CDR2 YNNKEL (reference sequence). The CDR3 loop reads CASSQGGGGTEAFF. The CDR3 DNA is TGTGCCAGCAGCCAAGGGGGAGGAGGCACTGAAGCTTTCTTT.

V is TRBV7-3 and J is TRBJ2-6, with D possibly TRBD1 on 6 matching bases. This CDR3 has 16 residues. The V end was cut by 6 bases, the J end by 0 bases, with 12 bases between. The germline V gene encodes CDR1 SGHTA and CDR2 FQGTGA. CDR3 bases: TGTGCCAGCAGTATACAGGGCGCCTCTGGGGCCAACGTCCTGACTTTC. This sequence encodes CASSIQGASGANVLTF.

This clone was seen only once. The chain employs TRBV11-2 and TRBJ1-5, with D perhaps matching TRBD1 (5 bases). The V gene's germline CDR1 is SGHAT and CDR2 FQNNGV. This CDR3 has 14 residues. Trimming stripped 0 bases from V and 5 bases from J, with 8 bases between. The DNA for the CDR3 is TGTGCCAGCAGCTTAGATTCAGGGCATCAGCCCCAGCATTTT. Translated: CASSLDSGHQPQHF.

V and J are TRBV20-1 and TRBJ2-1; D ambiguous. Germline V gives CDR1 DFQATT, CDR2 SNEGSKA (reference sequence). Trimming removed 3 bases at V and 3 bases at J, with 9 bases between. This CDR3 has 13 amino acids. CDR3 loop: CSASGTIYNEQFF. The CDR3, as DNA: TGCAGTGCTAGTGGTACTATCTACAATGAGCAGTTCTTC.

J is TRBJ2-2 and V is TRBV7-3; TRBD1 aligns across 8 bases. Losses at the gene ends were 4 bases for V and 0 bases for J; bases not matched to a gene: 10. Germline CDR1 SGHTA, CDR2 FQGTGA. CDR3 length: 18 amino acids. CDR3 sequence: CASSYHGQGIANTGELFF. The CDR3 DNA sequence: TGTGCCAGCAGCTATCACGGACAGGGCATCGCGAACACCGGGGAGCTGTTTTTT. The full variable domain, with the rest looked up from reference TRBV7-3 and TRBJ2-2, is GAGVSQTPSNKVTEKGKYVELRCDPISGHTALYWYRQSLGQGPEFLIYFQGTGAADDSGLPNDRFFAVRPEGSVSTLKIQRTERGDSAVYLCASSYHGQGIANTGELFFGEGSRLTVL.

The chain carries TRBV6-2 or TRBV6-3 and TRBJ2-4; 9 nucleotides match TRBD1. The germline V gene encodes CDR1 MNHEY and CDR2 SVGEGT. The CDR3 consists of 15 residues. V dropped 2 bases and J dropped 6; count of bases not matched to a gene: 5. CDR3 bases: TGTGCCAGCAGTTACGGACAGGGGAGTACAAACATTCAGTACTTC. The encoded protein is CASSYGQGSTNIQYF.

This clone was seen once. CDR3 loop: CASSEAGNNQPQHF. CDR3 DNA: TGTGCCAGCAGTGAAGCGGGTAACAATCAGCCCCAGCATTTT. The gene calls are TRBV6-1 and TRBJ1-5, with D hard to call. The germline CDR1 and CDR2 sequences are MNHNS and SASEGT. V lost 0 bases and J lost 3, with 6 bases in between. The CDR3 contains 14 residues.

This sequence joins TRBV15 and TRBJ2-4, with D uncertain. The germline gives CDR1 LNHNV, CDR2 YYDKDF (reference sequence). The V end lost 3 bases, the J end lost 10 bases, and 10 bases lay between the germline ends. The CDR3 has 12 amino acids. The DNA of the CDR3 is TGTGCCACCAGCAGCTCTTCATGGATTCAGTACTTC. Encoded protein: CATSSSSWIQYF. Variable domain in full (rest from reference TRBV15 and TRBJ2-4): DAMVIQNPRYQVTQFGKPVTLSCSQTLNHNVMYWYQQKSSQAPKLLFHYYDKDFNNEADTPDNFQSRRPNTSFCFLDIRSPGLGDTAMYLCATSSSSWIQYFGAGTRLSVL.

The chain uses TRBV5-6 and TRBJ2-1; TRBD2 aligns across 9 bases. V lost 4 bases to trimming and J lost 4 bases; unmatched junction nucleotides: 9. This CDR3 is built from 16 residues. The germline V gene has CDR1 SGHDT and CDR2 YYEEEE. For the CDR3, the DNA is TGTGCCAGCAGCCTGACGACTAGCGGTACATACAATGAGCAGTTCTTC. Amino acid sequence: CASSLTTSGTYNEQFF.